This passage covers 26 T cell receptor beta chains from one sample sequenced in a study of blood T cell repertoires in COVID-19. Only in-frame clones appear in the TCRdb table, and some are missing; sequencing was by immunoSEQ multiplex PCR. The sample holds more than 150,000 clones, roughly 83% seen once. Source material: PBMCs or T cells enriched from blood (not recorded which). The source of these receptors is a woman aged 55-70 years who had recovered from COVID-19.

V gene TRBV3-1 (or the pseudogene TRBV3-2) combines with J gene TRBJ1-1; TRBD1 aligns across 8 bases. The V and J ends lost 2 bases and 6 bases, in that order; junction bases with no gene match: 5. This CDR3 has 14 amino acids. Germline assignment: CDR1 LGHDT and CDR2 YNNKEL (reference sequence). In DNA form, the CDR3 reads TGTGCCAGCAGCCAATTGGACAGGGTGTCTGAAGCTTTCTTT. Translating gives CASSQLDRVSEAFF.

V usage is TRBV27 and J usage is TRBJ1-2; TRBD1 agrees at 9 bases. The CDR3 runs to 14 residues. Trimming at V came to 6 bases and at J to 4 bases, leaving 6 bases not matched to a gene. Looked up from germline, CDR1 is MNHEY and CDR2 is SMNVEV (reference sequence). In nucleotides, the CDR3 is TGTGCCAGCAGAGCCCAACAGGGGGCCTATGGCTACACCTTC. Residues: CASRAQQGAYGYTF.

Here the CDR3 reads CASSHVGRARYEQYF. The CDR3 DNA follows: TGTGCCAGCAGCCATGTCGGGAGGGCCCGCTACGAGCAGTACTTC. The genes are TRBV3-1 (or the pseudogene TRBV3-2) and TRBJ2-7; 8 bases are a match to TRBD2. The CDR3 consists of 15 residues. Germline CDR1 LGHDT, CDR2 YNNKEL (reference sequence). V shed 3 bases and J 3 bases; nucleotides not matched to a gene: 7.

The genes are TRBV7-8 and TRBJ1-1; D unresolved. The CDR3 covers 13 residues. Per germline, CDR1 SGHVS and CDR2 FQNEAQ. V was clipped by 4 bases and J by 1 base, with 7 bases between them. CDR3 in amino acids: CASSSVWNTEAFF. CDR3 DNA: TGTGCCAGCAGCTCGGTATGGAACACTGAAGCTTTCTTT.

The rearrangement joins TRBV2 to TRBJ2-7, with D hard to call. CDR1 is SNHLY and CDR2 is FYNNEI in the germline V gene. Trimming removed 8 bases at V and 2 bases at J, with 13 bases between. The CDR3 covers 13 residues. Here the CDR3 DNA reads TGTGCCAGCGGAGACCGATTCCCCTACGAGCAGTACTTC. Translated: CASGDRFPYEQYF.

The V call is TRBV18, the J call TRBJ2-7; TRBD2 matches at 9 bases. The V segment lost 3 bases and the J segment 4 bases; nucleotides outside the gene matches: 7. The CDR3 runs 15 residues. Per the germline V gene, CDR1 is KGHSH and CDR2 is LQKENI. DNA of the CDR3: TGTGCCAGCTCACCGGGAGCGGGAGGAAGGTACGAGCAGTACTTC. It translates to CASSPGAGGRYEQYF.

The V gene is TRBV20-1, the J gene TRBJ2-2; 7 bases match TRBD2. Germline V gene sequence: CDR1 DFQATT, CDR2 SNEGSKA (reference sequence). The CDR3 loop spans 12 amino acids. J was trimmed by 6 bases and V by 3 bases; bases with no gene match: 1. CDR3 region: CSASRGAGELFF. In nucleotides, the CDR3 is TGCAGTGCTAGTCGGGGGGCCGGGGAGCTGTTTTTT.

The chain carries TRBV5-1 and TRBJ1-5, with 10 positions matching TRBD1. The CDR3 contains 13 residues. V lost 4 bases, J lost 11 bases, and 6 bases stayed unmatched. Germline-derived CDR1 and CDR2 are SGHRS and YFSETQ. CDR3 protein: CASSEGQGRTQHF. The CDR3 coding sequence is TGCGCCAGCAGCGAGGGACAGGGGCGGACCCAGCATTTT.

CDR3 DNA sequence: TGTGCCAGCAGGCAGGCCGGGACAGTAACTCAGCCCCAGCATTTT. Its translation is CASRQAGTVTQPQHF. The rearrangement links TRBV2 to TRBJ1-5, with 7 positions matching TRBD1. With V trimmed by 6 bases and J by 6 bases, 11 bases remained unmatched. The V gene's germline CDR1 is SNHLY and CDR2 FYNNEI. The CDR3 sequence is 15 residues long.

The chain carries TRBV28 and TRBJ2-5; 10 nucleotides line up with TRBD2. The CDR3 has 13 amino acids. Germline values: CDR1 MDHEN, CDR2 SYDVKM. V dropped 9 bases and J dropped 5; count of bases not matched to a gene: 6. CDR3 amino acids: CASVAGGLETQYF. DNA for the CDR3: TGTGCCAGTGTAGCGGGAGGTCTGGAGACCCAGTACTTC.

The rearrangement joins TRBV5-5 to TRBJ1-4; 7 positions agree with TRBD1. CDR3 size: 15 residues. Germline lookup yields CDR1 SGHKS and CDR2 YYEKEE (reference sequence). V lost 4 bases, J lost 7 bases, and 10 bases stayed unmatched. CDR3 sequence: CASSQRQGGGEKLFF. CDR3 sequence (DNA): TGTGCCAGCAGCCAACGACAGGGAGGAGGTGAAAAACTGTTTTTT.

The chain employs TRBV4-1 and TRBJ1-2; D might be TRBD1 (5 bases). The CDR3 has 15 amino acids. Trimming removed 3 bases at V and 4 bases at J, with 15 bases between. CDR1 and CDR2 from the germline V gene are MGHRA and YSYEKL. The CDR3 DNA sequence: TGCGCCAGCAGCCAGCGTCAGGGTTTTTCCTATGGCTACACCTTC. Encoded protein: CASSQRQGFSYGYTF.

This chain links TRBV1 with TRBJ1-1; the table assigns TRBD1, which was not confirmed against the DNA. TRBV1 constitutes a pseudogene. The CDR3 totals 16 residues. The CDR3 loop reads CTSSREQGMGNTEAFF. CDR3 nucleotides: TGCACCAGCAGCCGAGAGCAGGGGATGGGGAACACTGAAGCTTTCTTT.

This chain links TRBV19 with TRBJ2-7; TRBD2 might be the D (6 bases). This CDR3 is 13 amino acids long. CDR1 is LNHDA, CDR2 SQIVND, per germline (reference sequence). Trimming stripped 8 bases from V and 7 bases from J, with 18 bases between. In DNA form, the CDR3 reads TGTGCCAGTGGGGACTCCCCTTGGGGGGAGCAGTACTTC. Translation gives CASGDSPWGEQYF.

A remark on this clone: Additional DNA sequences in this sample encode the identical CDR3. This chain connects TRBV3-1 (or the pseudogene TRBV3-2) to TRBJ1-5, with D unclear. V was pared by 0 bases and J by 7 bases, with 7 bases between. Germline CDR1 reads LGHDT; CDR2 reads YNNKEL (reference sequence). The CDR3 is made up of 13 amino acids. CDR3 sequence: CASSQEGGQPQHF. In DNA form, the CDR3 reads TGTGCCAGCAGCCAAGAGGGAGGGCAGCCCCAGCATTTT.

The chain combines TRBV20-1 with TRBJ2-3; 8 nucleotides agree with TRBD2. Germline assignment: CDR1 DFQATT and CDR2 SNEGSKA (reference sequence). The CDR3 has 16 amino acids. After removal of 3 bases from V and 2 bases from J, the junction contained 10 bases not matched to a gene. Here the CDR3 DNA reads TGCAGTGCTAGTACCAAACTAGCGGTTGACACAGATACGCAGTATTTT. Protein: CSASTKLAVDTDTQYF.

The chain has TRBV12-3 or TRBV12-4 and TRBJ1-1; 8 nucleotides agree with TRBD1. The length of the CDR3 is 13 residues. The V and J ends lost 7 bases and 5 bases, in that order; junction bases with no gene match: 6. The CDR3 here is CASNAQGGTEAFF. The CDR3 coding sequence is TGTGCCAGCAACGCACAGGGGGGAACTGAAGCTTTCTTT.

The chain uses TRBV19 and TRBJ2-1; 9 bases are shared with TRBD1. CDR3 size: 14 residues. Trimming removed 5 bases from V and 9 bases from J; junction bases left unmatched: 8. CDR1 and CDR2 from the germline V gene are LNHDA and SQIVND (reference sequence). In DNA form, the CDR3 reads TGTGCCAGTAGTGTGGGACAGGGTGGCGGTGAGCAGTTCTTC. Protein product: CASSVGQGGGEQFF.

This rearrangement joins TRBV5-1 to TRBJ2-5; D not resolved. Between the trimmed V and J ends, which lost 4 bases and 1 base, there was a span of 8 bases. The length of the CDR3 is 13 residues. Germline CDR1 reads SGHRS; CDR2 reads YFSETQ. The CDR3 DNA sequence: TGCGCCAGCAGCCAAAGCCCCCAAGAGACCCAGTACTTC. Translation: CASSQSPQETQYF.

This rearrangement joins TRBV27 to TRBJ2-3, with TRBD2 matching 7 bases. Germline assignment: CDR1 MNHEY and CDR2 SMNVEV (reference sequence). The CDR3 length is 14 residues. Trimming cost V 10 bases and J 0 bases; bases outside gene matches: 7. CDR3 DNA sequence: TGTGCCACCCGGTGGGGGGGTAGCACAGATACGCAGTATTTT. Translating it yields CATRWGGSTDTQYF.

The chain combines TRBV29-1 with TRBJ2-5, with 10 bases that match TRBD2. The CDR3 is 14 amino acids. Per germline, CDR1 SQVTM and CDR2 ANQGSEA. J lost 2 bases, V lost 5 bases, and 5 bases had no gene match. CDR3 amino acids: CSVHSGGPQETQYF. Written as DNA, the CDR3 is TGCAGCGTTCATAGCGGGGGGCCGCAAGAGACCCAGTACTTC.

Remarks on this clone: The sample holds other DNA sequences that translate to the same CDR3. The gene calls are TRBV10-2 and TRBJ1-1; D gene unclear. The V gene's germline CDR1 is WSHSY and CDR2 SAAADI. CDR3 length equals 12 residues. V was shortened by 2 bases and J by 5 bases, with 6 bases between the two germline ends. CDR3 sequence reads: CASSEAGTEAFF. The CDR3 region has the DNA TGCGCCAGCAGTGAGGCGGGAACTGAAGCTTTCTTT.

The V gene is TRBV5-6, the J gene TRBJ1-2; the D gene is possibly TRBD1 (5 bases). This CDR3 is built from 13 residues. The V end lost 4 bases, the J end lost 4 bases, and 11 bases lay between the germline ends. Germline-derived CDR1 and CDR2 are SGHDT and YYEEEE. CDR3 region: CASSPGESYGYTF. The CDR3 DNA reads TGTGCCAGCAGCCCGGGGGAGAGCTATGGCTACACCTTC. Complete variable domain (other parts from reference TRBV5-6 and TRBJ1-2): DAGVTQSPTHLIKTRGQQVTLRCSPKSGHDTVSWYQQALGQGPQFIFQYYEEEERQRGNFPDRFSGHQFPNYSSELNVNALLLGDSALYLCASSPGESYGYTFGSGTRLTVV.

The chain joins TRBV5-4 to TRBJ2-7; TRBD1 aligns across 8 bases. V lost 4 bases to trimming and J lost 2 bases; unmatched junction nucleotides: 8. Germline V gene data show CDR1 as SGHNT and CDR2 as YYREEE (reference sequence). CDR3 length equals 15 residues. The CDR3 DNA follows: TGTGCCAGCAGCCCCCGGGACAGGTCAGCCTACGAGCAGTACTTC. Translating it yields CASSPRDRSAYEQYF.

The CDR3 nucleotides are TGTGCCAGCAGCCCGGACAGGGGGGATGGCTACACCTTC. It encodes CASSPDRGDGYTF. This chain uses TRBV7-2 with TRBJ1-2; 10 positions agree with TRBD1. Looked up from germline, CDR1 is SGHTA and CDR2 is FQGNSA. With V trimmed by 5 bases and J by 6 bases, 3 bases remained unmatched. The CDR3 length is 13 residues.

This clone showed up just a few times. The chain is built from TRBV12-3 or TRBV12-4 and TRBJ1-1; D remains ambiguous. CDR3 size: 13 residues. The V end was cut by 6 bases, the J end by 1 base, with 9 bases between. In nucleotides, the CDR3 is TGTGCCAGCAGCCGGAGCAGGAACACTGAAGCTTTCTTT. Its translation: CASSRSRNTEAFF.